Below are 27 T cell receptor beta chains sequenced from a single sample in a study of glioma-infiltrating T cells. Using RNA template, CDR3s of TCR alpha and beta were amplified with iRepertoire arm-PCR. Via MiXCR, TCRdb re-called the multiplex PCR reads, giving one row per CDR3 protein. The sample lists about 140,000 distinct CDR3 sequences, about 39% occurring once. The specimen sequenced was glioma tissue, nonneoplastic brain tissue, or PBMCs (not recorded which). These TCRs come from a human donor with low-grade glioma or glioblastoma, undergoing nonglioma brain surgery, or in good health (not recorded which).

V usage is TRBV27 and J usage is TRBJ2-6; either TRBD1 or TRBD2 may fit D (5 bases each). Trimming shortened V by 4 bases and J by 2 bases, and 9 bases separated the two germline ends. The CDR3 has 15 amino acids. Germline V gene data show CDR1 as MNHEY and CDR2 as SMNVEV (reference sequence). The CDR3 loop reads CASSSQGAGANVLTF. CDR3 sequence (DNA): TGTGCCAGCAGTTCCCAGGGAGCTGGGGCCAACGTCCTGACTTTC.

This rearrangement joins TRBV15 to TRBJ2-3, with D perhaps TRBD1 (6 bases). The CDR3 consists of 17 residues. Germline CDR1 reads LNHNV; CDR2 reads YYDKDF (reference sequence). V was pared by 3 bases and J by 0 bases, with 16 bases between. The CDR3 reads CATSRNSGTLSTDTQYF. For the CDR3, the DNA is TGTGCCACCAGCAGGAATTCCGGGACACTGAGCACAGATACGCAGTATTTT. Drawing the rest from reference TRBV15 and TRBJ2-3, the complete variable domain is DAMVIQNPRYQVTQFGKPVTLSCSQTLNHNVMYWYQQKSSQAPKLLFHYYDKDFNNEADTPDNFQSRRPNTSFCFLDIRSPGLGDTAMYLCATSRNSGTLSTDTQYFGPGTRLTVL.

This clonotype was picked up a small number of times. The V call is TRBV6-1, the J call TRBJ1-1; D possibly corresponds to TRBD1 (5 bases). V was shortened by 5 bases and J by 5 bases, with 12 bases between the two germline ends. Germline V lookup: CDR1 MNHNS, CDR2 SASEGT. The CDR3 spans 13 residues. CDR3 in DNA: TGTGCCAGCAGTCGAGAGGGGTGGACTGAAGCTTTCTTT. This encodes CASSREGWTEAFF.

This clonotype appeared once. V gene TRBV12-5 combines with J gene TRBJ2-2, with 13 positions matching TRBD2. With V trimmed by 6 bases and J by 4 bases, 5 bases remained unmatched. Looked up from germline, CDR1 is LGHNT and CDR2 is FRNRAP. The length of the CDR3 is 16 residues. CDR3 coding DNA: TGTGCTAGTGGACTCTGGACTAGCGGGAGCACCGGGGAGCTGTTTTTT. Translation gives CASGLWTSGSTGELFF.

This clonotype was seen a few times. This sequence joins TRBV7-2 and TRBJ2-1; D call uncertain. The germline gives CDR1 SGHTA, CDR2 FQGNSA. CDR3 length: 17 residues. V dropped 0 bases and J dropped 9 bases, with 21 bases sitting between them. The CDR3 reads CASSLAPTSRFIGEQFF. CDR3 DNA: TGTGCCAGCAGCTTAGCGCCGACCTCGAGATTCATTGGTGAGCAGTTCTTC.

The chain combines TRBV10-3 with TRBJ2-1; 8 nucleotides line up with TRBD2. In germline, CDR1 is ENHRY, CDR2 SYGVKD. J gave up 5 bases and V 4 bases, and 7 bases lay outside the gene matches. This CDR3 is built from 15 residues. The CDR3 here is CAISGPAGEDNEQFF. In DNA, the CDR3 is TGTGCCATCAGTGGTCCAGCGGGAGAAGACAATGAGCAGTTCTTC.

This clonotype has more than one count but fewer than ten. The rearrangement links TRBV15 to TRBJ1-6; no reliable D call. Looked up from germline, CDR1 is LNHNV and CDR2 is YYDKDF (reference sequence). V was trimmed by 0 bases and J by 10 bases, leaving 7 bases between them. The CDR3 is 13 amino acids. The CDR3 region is CATSRDYASPLHF. CDR3 nucleotide sequence: TGTGCCACCAGCAGAGATTATGCATCACCCCTCCACTTT.

The chain uses TRBV4-1 and TRBJ2-7; the D gene is possibly TRBD2 (5 bases). V gave up 2 bases and J gave up 3 bases, with 11 bases separating them. CDR1 is MGHRA, CDR2 YSYEKL, per germline. The CDR3 consists of 14 residues. The CDR3 loop is CASSQSSWNYEQYF. CDR3 nucleotides: TGCGCCAGCAGCCAATCTAGCTGGAACTACGAGCAGTACTTC.

The chain employs TRBV9 and TRBJ1-1; D not certain. CDR1 is SGDLS, CDR2 YYNGEE, per germline. V was cut by 0 bases and J by 0 bases, with 6 bases left in between. The CDR3 covers 14 residues. The CDR3, as DNA: TGTGCCAGCAGCGTAGGCGAGGTGAACACTGAAGCTTTCTTT. Translating gives CASSVGEVNTEAFF. The variable domain in full, completed from reference TRBV9 and TRBJ1-1, reads DSGVTQTPKHLITATGQRVTLRCSPRSGDLSVYWYQQSLDQGLQFLIQYYNGEERAKGNILERFSAQQFPDLHSELNLSSLELGDSALYFCASSVGEVNTEAFFGQGTRLTVV.

This clonotype was observed many times. CDR3 nucleotides: TGCGCCAGCAGCCATTACAGGGGGCGGGAGATCAATCAGCCCCAGCATTTT. It translates to CASSHYRGREINQPQHF. The chain employs TRBV4-1 and TRBJ1-5; 9 bases fit TRBD1. With V trimmed by 3 bases and J by 3 bases, 9 bases remained unmatched. The CDR3 sequence is 17 residues long. Germline CDR1 and CDR2: MGHRA and YSYEKL.

Ten or more counts support this clonotype. This sequence joins TRBV7-2 and TRBJ2-3; D gene uncertain. CDR1 and CDR2 (germline): SGHTA, FQGNSA. The CDR3 has 12 amino acids. V was cut by 7 bases and J by 5 bases, with 10 bases left in between. The CDR3 region has the DNA TGTGCCAGCAAGCGTTTGGAAGATACGCAGTATTTT. As protein: CASKRLEDTQYF.

The rearrangement uses TRBV20-1 and TRBJ2-5, with a weak D call TRBD1 (5 bases). This CDR3 is built from 13 residues. Germline-derived CDR1 and CDR2 are DFQATT and SNEGSKA (reference sequence). The V end lost 7 bases, the J end lost 3 bases, and 15 bases lay between the germline ends. The CDR3 sequence: CSVCYRREETQYF. The CDR3 bases are TGCAGTGTGTGTTACAGGAGAGAAGAGACCCAGTACTTC.

The chain employs TRBV5-8 and TRBJ1-2; D unresolved. The ends were cut back, 4 bases at V and 1 base at J, with 11 bases in the middle. CDR1 is SGHTS and CDR2 is YDEGEE in the germline V gene. CDR3 length equals 14 residues. CDR3 region: CASSSWGVNYGYTF. In nucleotides, the CDR3 is TGTGCCAGCAGCAGCTGGGGTGTTAACTATGGCTACACCTTC.

This clonotype was seen only a few times. The rearrangement links TRBV12-3 or TRBV12-4 to TRBJ2-3; possibly TRBD2 for D (5 bases). V dropped 8 bases and J dropped 2 bases, with 14 bases sitting between them. This CDR3 spans 14 amino acids. CDR3 in amino acids: CASRRTSPTDTQYF. In DNA form, the CDR3 reads TGTGCCAGCCGGAGGACTTCTCCCACAGATACGCAGTATTTT.

This clonotype was recorded once. One junction end disagrees with the germline gene, perhaps due to a read error. This sequence joins TRBV7-2 and TRBJ2-1; 9 positions agree with TRBD2. Germline V gene data show CDR1 as SGHTA and CDR2 as FQGNSA. This CDR3 region has 18 residues. The CDR3 DNA follows: TGTGCCCGCAGCTTATGGGGGCAGACTAGCGGACTATACAATGAGCAGTTCTTC. This encodes CARSLWGQTSGLYNEQFF.

The genes are TRBV12-3 or TRBV12-4 and TRBJ2-7, with D possibly matching TRBD1 (5 bases). The V and J ends lost 3 bases and 3 bases respectively, with 12 bases between them. The CDR3 is 14 residues long. The CDR3 nucleotides are TGTGCCAGCAGTTTTGACCAGGGTATCTACGAGCAGTACTTC. Translating gives CASSFDQGIYEQYF.

This sequence joins TRBV7-2 and TRBJ1-1, with D possibly TRBD1 on 5 matching bases. Germline V gene sequence: CDR1 SGHTA, CDR2 FQGNSA. V was trimmed by 0 bases and J by 5 bases, leaving 10 bases between them. This CDR3 has 14 residues. The chain's CDR3 is CASSLAEGWTEAFF. The CDR3 nucleotides read TGTGCCAGCAGCTTAGCGGAGGGGTGGACTGAAGCTTTCTTT.

The rearrangement links TRBV2 to TRBJ2-1; the match to TRBD2 covers 14 bases. Trimming at V came to 11 bases and at J to 8 bases, leaving 8 bases not matched to a gene. There are 14 residues in the CDR3. Per the germline V gene, CDR1 is SNHLY and CDR2 is FYNNEI. The CDR3 is CALAGTSGRDEQFF. The CDR3 DNA reads TGTGCCCTCGCCGGGACTAGCGGGAGAGATGAGCAGTTCTTC.

V gene TRBV7-9 combines with J gene TRBJ2-7; tentatively, D is TRBD1 (6 bases). The V gene lost 3 bases and the J gene lost 9 bases, with 12 bases spanning the gap. The CDR3 has 12 amino acids. CDR1 is SEHNR, CDR2 FQNEAQ, per germline (reference sequence). The chain's CDR3 is CASSLQGFVQYF. In nucleotides, the CDR3 is TGTGCCAGCAGCTTGCAGGGGTTCGTGCAGTACTTC.

This chain links TRBV10-1 with TRBJ1-1, with 9 bases that match TRBD1. V trimming: 6 bases; J trimming: 5 bases; junction bases outside the gene matches: 1. This CDR3 contains 12 residues. The germline CDR1 and CDR2 sequences are WNHNN and SYGVQD (reference sequence). This CDR3 reads CASSGQGTEAFF. The CDR3 DNA reads TGCGCCAGCAGCGGACAGGGGACTGAAGCTTTCTTT.

This clonotype was counted a few times. This chain links TRBV6-2 or TRBV6-3 with TRBJ1-6, with TRBD1 as a possible D gene (5 bases). Germline lookup yields CDR1 MNHEY and CDR2 SVGEGT. The CDR3 has 14 amino acids. Trimming took 6 bases from V and 8 from J, leaving 14 bases between them. CDR3 sequence (DNA): TGTGCCAGCAGCTACCGACAGCCTTATTCACCCCTCCACTTT. It translates to CASSYRQPYSPLHF.

This clonotype was detected ten times or more. The gene calls are TRBV6-1 and TRBJ2-1, with 7 bases aligning to TRBD1. V gave up 6 bases and J gave up 3 bases; unmatched junction bases: 11. CDR3 length: 16 residues. The germline V gene has CDR1 MNHNS and CDR2 SASEGT. This CDR3 reads CASRGPGQKNYNEQFF. CDR3 DNA sequence: TGTGCCAGCAGAGGCCCGGGACAGAAGAACTACAATGAGCAGTTCTTC.

This clonotype occurred a few times. CDR3 sequence: CASSGVGREGQPQHF. The CDR3 DNA follows: TGTGCCAGCAGTGGAGTCGGCAGGGAAGGTCAGCCCCAGCATTTT. The chain joins TRBV2 to TRBJ1-5; the D gene is possibly TRBD1 (5 bases). V was trimmed by 4 bases and J by 6 bases, leaving 16 bases between them. CDR1 and CDR2 (germline): SNHLY, FYNNEI. This CDR3 is 15 amino acids long.

In its sample, this clonotype was seen a few times. The rearrangement joins TRBV6-1 to TRBJ2-1; 7 bases are a match to TRBD2. Germline V gene sequence: CDR1 MNHNS, CDR2 SASEGT. After removal of 6 bases from V and 5 bases from J, the junction contained 7 bases not matched to a gene. The CDR3 spans 14 residues. The CDR3: CASRVGGSHNEQFF. In DNA, the CDR3 is TGTGCCAGCAGGGTCGGCGGGAGTCACAATGAGCAGTTCTTC.

The sample holds many counts of this clonotype. The V and J genes are TRBV6-1 and TRBJ1-5; 12 bases align to TRBD1. J was trimmed by 7 bases and V by 6 bases; bases with no gene match: 13. Germline V gene data show CDR1 as MNHNS and CDR2 as SASEGT. This CDR3 contains 17 residues. The chain's CDR3 is CASRQEQGQGAWQPQHF. In DNA form, the CDR3 reads TGTGCCAGCAGACAAGAGCAGGGACAGGGGGCCTGGCAGCCCCAGCATTTT.

The genes are TRBV14 and TRBJ1-3; D is uncertain. The CDR3 runs to 15 residues. V lost 1 base, J lost 4 bases, and 11 bases lay in between. Germline lookup yields CDR1 SGHDN and CDR2 FVKESK. For the CDR3, the DNA is TGTGCCAGCAGCCAAGCGAGCGGAGGGGGAAACACCATATATTTT. It encodes CASSQASGGGNTIYF.

This chain connects TRBV15 to TRBJ1-5, with D unresolved. CDR1 LNHNV and CDR2 YYDKDF come from the germline V gene (reference sequence). Trimming cost V 0 bases and J 4 bases, with 10 bases left between them. CDR3 length: 15 amino acids. The CDR3 DNA sequence: TGTGCCACCAGCAGAGAGGAGGGTTGGAATCAGCCCCAGCATTTT. It yields the protein CATSREEGWNQPQHF.